The source of this T cell receptor (beta chain) is a study of cytotoxic CD8 clonotypes in ibrutinib-treated CLL (dated by TCRdb to about 2021). Concerning the study at large: The cohort had 11 to 12 relapsed/refractory and around 16 treatment-naive patients; about 17 were IGHV unmutated. Longitudinal samples were obtainable from about 30% of the 86 participants in the trial. On average, each sample had approximately 260,000 productive templates and 100,000 or so productive rearrangements. Patients were still on ibrutinib when every remission and progressive disease sample was collected. Samples at response were collected after a median of 12 months of treatment, with a range of about 6 to 40 months. Cryopreserved peripheral blood mononuclear cells were collected at three points: before therapy, at response, and at either sustained remission or disease progression. Partial responses were observed in 24 patients and complete responses in 2; after a median follow-up of 68 months, remission was maintained in about 15 patients and progression was observed in about twelve.

The label giving this sample's time point can be read as: roughly 25 months on ibrutinib. For TCR beta library preparation, 2 to 2.5 micrograms of genomic DNA were isolated from cryopreserved PBMCs. Longitudinal blood samples from CLL patients on ibrutinib monotherapy underwent high-throughput TCR beta sequencing. The patients were enrolled in a single-center, open-label phase 2 trial of ibrutinib monotherapy. A MiSeq instrument was used for deep resolution sequencing, which targeted depths ranging from 1 in 1 million up to 1 in 200,000 T cells, with coverage averaging 10x for each clonotype. The immunoSEQ hsTCRB Kit was used to generate TCR beta libraries. Processing in the source paper ran as follows. The data were analyzed with ImmunoSEQ Analyzer and ImmunoSEQ Data Assistant, and V, D and J gene assignments followed IMGT definitions. Clonality, which ranges from 0 to 1, was calculated as one minus the normalized Shannon entropy of productive rearrangement frequencies. Only overrepresented clonotypes making up at least 0.05% of each patient's repertoire were included in the public clonotype analysis. Repertoires from some 13 age-matched healthy donors in immuneACCESS were used as clonality controls. TCRdb limited this immuneACCESS table to in-frame rearrangements with V and J called. A share of clones is missing; checked studies link under half to unresolved V genes, and the rest is unexplained. V and J calls and clone size are copied from that table; D and trimming were computed from the DNA. The sample includes about 200,000 clones, with approximately 68% observed a single time. Around an eighth of the sample comes from the top ten.

The investigation overall reported the following: Baseline clonality was found to be higher than that of age-matched healthy donors and was strongly correlated with circulating CD8+ T-cell counts. An increase in clonality was observed at ibrutinib response, with clonality remaining stable during sustained remission and falling back toward baseline at progression. Lymph node repertoires were not examined, and the timing of sampling was not matched between patients in sustained remission and those whose disease progressed. Public clonotypes were found to be uncommon and were observed to contract or remain stable during treatment; the increase in clonality was shown to reflect expansion of private clonotypes at ibrutinib response.

As for this clone: Its recognized antigen is unknown. No quality values exist for individual bases; no much larger clone is one base distant.

V and J lose 6 bases and 3 bases, and a span of 9 bases separates them. The germline V gene encodes CDR1 SGHNT and CDR2 YENEEA. Measured from the cysteine to the phenylalanine, the CDR3 is 13 residues long. CDR3 DNA only is kept here, 39 bases in frame from base 1. Recombination connected TRBV11-3 to TRBJ2-1, with the D segment identity uncertain. This clonotype was sampled from a human donor with chronic lymphocytic leukemia. This sample comprised PBMCs, obtained after 24 months of ibrutinib treatment. In nucleotide form, the sequence is TGTGCCAGCAGTCCGCGCGGCTACAATGAGCAGTTCTTC. It specifies CASSPRGYNEQFF.